This T cell receptor (beta chain) was documented in a study of CD8+CD57+ T cells in acquired aplastic anemia. Across the study: 3 to 4 ug was the average amount of DNA from sorted CD4+ and CD8+ cells.

This clonotype appeared many times. The antigen remains unidentified. Trimming removed 5 bases from V and 9 bases from J, with 23 bases in between. This CDR3 comprises 17 residues. Template material for TCR beta VDJ and CDR3 profiling consisted of genomic DNA. TCRdb used MiXCR to reprocess the reads, holding one entry per CDR3 protein. The repertoire consists of some 82,000 distinct CDR3 sequences, with about half occurring once and the leading ten covering about 66%. General study points: Sharing between patients and controls was observed for roughly 29 CD8+ CDR3 sequences. Patients were compared with controls for CD8+ Simpson's diversity, and no significant difference emerged.

This receptor was identified in a human donor in good health, serving as a control. The chain joins TRBV12-3 or TRBV12-4 to TRBJ1-6, with TRBD1 as a possible D gene (5 bases). Sequenced sample: sorted CD4+, CD8+, or CD8+CD57+ T cells (not recorded which) from PBMCs. The CDR3 bases are TGTGCCAGCAGTCCCATGGGGGACGGGAACGGTGGTTCACCCCTCCACTTT. It codes for CASSPMGDGNGGSPLHF.